This passage covers 13 T cell receptor beta chains from one sample sequenced in a study of graft-versus-host responses after intestinal transplantation. The antigens of these receptors remain unknown. Libraries were prepared by immunoSEQ multiplex PCR; TCRdb keeps only in-frame clonotypes and omits some of them. The table shows tens of thousands of clones, with roughly 90% occurring only once. Sequenced here: unstimulated CD4+ T cells sorted from spleen or lymph node cells, sampled before transplant. Every receptor here comes from a human donor who was the organ donor for an intestinal transplant.

This clone has just a few counts. The chain carries TRBV6-5 and TRBJ2-7; 7 bases match TRBD2. The CDR3 length is 14 residues. With 6 bases clipped from V and 5 bases from J, the junction kept 10 bases outside the gene matches. Germline CDR1 reads MNHEY; CDR2 reads SVGAGI. The CDR3 DNA follows: TGTGCCAGCAGACCTAGCGGTTGGGGAAACGAGCAGTACTTC. It specifies CASRPSGWGNEQYF.

This chain links TRBV6-1 with TRBJ2-3; 8 nucleotides agree with TRBD1. Germline assignment: CDR1 MNHNS and CDR2 SASEGT. The ends lost 5 bases at V and 4 bases at J; junction bases unmatched: 5. The CDR3 is 14 residues long. This CDR3 is CASSLRQGPDTQYF. DNA for the CDR3: TGTGCCAGCAGTCTTCGACAGGGGCCAGATACGCAGTATTTT.

This chain joins TRBV12-5 and TRBJ2-2; 9 bases line up with TRBD1. The CDR3 is made up of 15 amino acids. V lost 3 bases to trimming and J lost 4 bases; unmatched junction nucleotides: 3. The germline V gene encodes CDR1 LGHNT and CDR2 FRNRAP. Here the CDR3 DNA reads TGTGCTAGTGGTTTAGGACAGGGGACCACCGGGGAGCTGTTTTTT. This gives the protein CASGLGQGTTGELFF.

By proportion, this clone is medium-sized (0.01 to 0.1%). This chain connects TRBV19 to TRBJ2-3; D gene ambiguous. Trimming shortened V by 5 bases and J by 3 bases, and 9 bases separated the two germline ends. The CDR3 totals 13 residues. CDR1 is LNHDA, CDR2 SQIVND, per germline (reference sequence). The CDR3 spells CASSATGTDTQYF. In nucleotides, the CDR3 is TGTGCCAGTAGTGCCACCGGGACAGATACGCAGTATTTT.

This rearrangement joins TRBV28 to TRBJ1-2, with D possibly being TRBD1 (5 bases). Deletions cut 5 bases from V and 7 bases from J, with 23 bases between. Germline-derived CDR1 and CDR2 are MDHEN and SYDVKM. The CDR3 has 16 residues. The CDR3 loop reads CASSLGASNLRGGYTF. Written as DNA, the CDR3 is TGTGCCAGCAGTCTTGGGGCCTCTAACCTCCGCGGTGGCTACACCTTC.

The chain joins TRBV30 to TRBJ1-1; D ambiguous. The germline V and J ends were trimmed by 0 bases and 0 bases, with 8 bases remaining between them. The CDR3 covers 14 residues. Germline CDR1 and CDR2: GTSNPN and SVGIG (reference sequence). The CDR3 region has the DNA TGTGCCTGGAGTGTAAATTCGTTGAACACTGAAGCTTTCTTT. It translates to CAWSVNSLNTEAFF.

The chain has TRBV30 and TRBJ1-2; a possible D gene is TRBD1 (6 bases). Germline-derived CDR1 and CDR2 are GTSNPN and SVGIG (reference sequence). This CDR3 is built from 13 residues. The ends were cut back, 1 base at V and 4 bases at J, with 10 bases in the middle. The CDR3 reads CAWSAQGSYGYTF. DNA for the CDR3: TGTGCCTGGAGTGCTCAGGGGAGCTATGGCTACACCTTC.

This clone turned up a few times. The V call is TRBV29-1, the J call TRBJ1-4; D is perhaps TRBD1 (5 bases). Germline V gene data show CDR1 as SQVTM and CDR2 as ANQGSEA. V was shortened by 4 bases and J by 8 bases, with 11 bases between the two germline ends. The CDR3 is 12 residues long. The CDR3 region is CSVGEGREKLFF. Written as DNA, the CDR3 is TGCAGCGTTGGCGAGGGGAGGGAAAAACTGTTTTTT.

This sequence joins TRBV5-4 and TRBJ2-2; D uncertain. Germline V lookup: CDR1 SGHNT, CDR2 YYREEE (reference sequence). The CDR3 loop spans 15 amino acids. V was shortened by 1 base and J by 4 bases, with 11 bases between the two germline ends. CDR3 loop: CASSLPGLPTGELFF. DNA for the CDR3: TGTGCCAGCAGCTTGCCGGGTCTTCCCACCGGGGAGCTGTTTTTT.

The chain is built from TRBV30 and TRBJ1-3, with D hard to call. This CDR3 comprises 14 residues. Germline-derived CDR1 and CDR2 are GTSNPN and SVGIG (reference sequence). V lost 4 bases and J 2 bases, leaving 12 bases between the germline ends. This CDR3 reads CAWTQTITGNTIYF. CDR3 nucleotides: TGTGCCTGGACGCAGACAATCACTGGAAACACCATATATTTT.

The chain has TRBV5-1 and TRBJ2-2; D may be TRBD1 (6 bases). V lost 4 bases and J lost 0, with 16 bases in between. The CDR3 runs to 17 residues. The V gene's germline CDR1 is SGHRS and CDR2 YFSETQ. The CDR3, as DNA: TGCGCCAGCAGCCTCTCCAGGGGTTACGCGAACACCGGGGAGCTGTTTTTT. Protein product: CASSLSRGYANTGELFF.

This chain links TRBV28 with TRBJ2-7, with D possibly being TRBD2 (6 bases). The CDR3 contains 17 residues. Germline values: CDR1 MDHEN, CDR2 SYDVKM. The V gene lost 7 bases and the J gene lost 2 bases, with 24 bases spanning the gap. The CDR3 region has the DNA TGTGCCAGCACCCCTGCCCCCTTCCGGGACTTCACCTACGAGCAGTACTTC. This gives the protein CASTPAPFRDFTYEQYF.

This rearrangement joins TRBV5-6 to TRBJ2-6, with TRBD2 as a possible D gene (5 bases). The CDR3 sequence is 16 residues long. Germline V CDR1 and CDR2: SGHDT, YYEEEE. The V and J ends lost 4 bases and 2 bases respectively, with 13 bases between them. CDR3 in DNA: TGTGCCAGCAGCCCTACCCCCGGGGCTGGGGCCAACGTCCTGACTTTC. Amino acid sequence: CASSPTPGAGANVLTF.